The 19 T cell receptor beta chains below all came from one sample that was sequenced in a study of chemoradiotherapy in HPV16-positive cancers. Some clones are missing from TCRdb's copy, which holds only in-frame ones; the method was immunoSEQ multiplex PCR. The data contain about 30,000 clones, roughly 84% of them singletons. The material sequenced was blood, taken from a patient who underwent chemoradiotherapy. These receptors originate from a human donor with HPV-associated anogenital cancer.

The rearrangement joins TRBV27 to TRBJ2-7; 10 nucleotides line up with TRBD2. V shed 9 bases, J shed 2 bases, and the junction held 7 bases outside the gene matches. The CDR3 loop spans 14 amino acids. Germline V gene data show CDR1 as MNHEY and CDR2 as SMNVEV (reference sequence). CDR3 DNA sequence: TGTGCCAGTCAATTACTAGCGGGGACCTACGAGCAGTACTTC. Protein product: CASQLLAGTYEQYF.

The rearrangement links TRBV7-2 to TRBJ1-2; 8 nucleotides align to TRBD1. The CDR3 is made up of 14 amino acids. From germline, CDR1 is SGHTA and CDR2 FQGNSA. Trimming cost V 5 bases and J 3 bases; bases outside gene matches: 5. CDR3: CASSTQGADYGYTF. CDR3 nucleotides: TGTGCCAGCAGCACCCAGGGGGCCGACTATGGCTACACCTTC.

The rearrangement uses TRBV20-1 and TRBJ1-4; D is undetermined. V dropped 4 bases and J dropped 7 bases, with 4 bases sitting between them. This CDR3 has 10 amino acids. The V gene's germline CDR1 is DFQATT and CDR2 SNEGSKA (reference sequence). The CDR3 sequence: CSAKGEKLFF. CDR3 DNA sequence: TGCAGTGCTAAGGGTGAAAAACTGTTTTTT.

The rearrangement links TRBV2 to TRBJ2-3, with D perhaps matching TRBD2 (6 bases). Germline lookup yields CDR1 SNHLY and CDR2 FYNNEI. This CDR3 spans 15 amino acids. The ends were cut back, 6 bases at V and 4 bases at J, with 17 bases in the middle. CDR3 protein: CASRQRRGGADTQYF. CDR3 in DNA: TGTGCCAGCAGACAAAGGCGGGGCGGAGCAGATACGCAGTATTTT.

V and J are TRBV5-1 and TRBJ1-1; no clear D gene. Germline V gives CDR1 SGHRS, CDR2 YFSETQ. V was trimmed by 4 bases and J by 7 bases, leaving 11 bases between them. CDR3 length equals 12 residues. Here the CDR3 reads CASSPNAREAFF. The CDR3 nucleotides are TGCGCCAGCAGCCCAAACGCCCGTGAAGCTTTCTTT.

The genes are TRBV9 and TRBJ2-3, with 10 bases fitting TRBD1. The V segment lost 4 bases and the J segment 2 bases; nucleotides outside the gene matches: 13. The CDR3 consists of 18 residues. Germline CDR1 reads SGDLS; CDR2 reads YYNGEE. In DNA, the CDR3 is TGTGCCAGCAGCCCAAAATACGCGGGACAGGGGTTCACAGATACGCAGTATTTT. It yields the protein CASSPKYAGQGFTDTQYF.

The count of this clone is one. The chain employs TRBV29-1 and TRBJ1-1; no clear D. The length of the CDR3 is 11 residues. Per germline, CDR1 SQVTM and CDR2 ANQGSEA. Trimming cost V 7 bases and J 3 bases, with 9 bases left between them. The CDR3 nucleotides are TGCAGCGGAGGGTTTGACACTGAAGCTTTCTTT. This sequence encodes CSGGFDTEAFF.

The chain recombines TRBV11-2 with TRBJ2-1; TRBD2 matches 12 bases. This CDR3 has 16 residues. Per the germline V gene, CDR1 is SGHAT and CDR2 is FQNNGV. Trimming cost V 4 bases and J 5 bases; bases outside gene matches: 6. Here the CDR3 reads CASSSRTSGADNEQFF. CDR3 coding DNA: TGTGCCAGCAGCTCAAGGACTAGCGGGGCTGACAATGAGCAGTTCTTC.

This clone has a handful of counts. The chain carries TRBV2 and TRBJ2-5, with unresolved D. The CDR3 sequence is 11 residues long. V dropped 6 bases and J dropped 5 bases, with 7 bases sitting between them. The germline CDR1 and CDR2 sequences are SNHLY and FYNNEI. The CDR3 sequence is CASSSRETQYF. CDR3 bases: TGTGCCAGCAGCAGTAGGGAGACCCAGTACTTC. The full variable domain, rest sourced from reference TRBV2 and TRBJ2-5, is EPEVTQTPSHQVTQMGQEVILRCVPISNHLYFYWYRQILGQKVEFLVSFYNNEISEKSEIFDDQFSVERPDGSNFTLKIRSTKLEDSAMYFCASSSRETQYFGPGTRLLVL.

V usage is TRBV10-3 and J usage is TRBJ1-5, with unresolved D. Germline-derived CDR1 and CDR2 are ENHRY and SYGVKD. V was pared by 6 bases and J by 4 bases, with 7 bases between. CDR3 length: 12 residues. DNA of the CDR3: TGTGCCATCAGCGCCTCTAATCAGCCCCAGCATTTT. Translated, it gives CAISASNQPQHF.

The chain joins TRBV29-1 to TRBJ2-3, with D possibly being TRBD1 or TRBD2 (5 bases each). The V gene lost 3 bases and the J gene lost 2 bases, with 21 bases spanning the gap. The CDR3 length is 17 residues. Germline CDR1 SQVTM, CDR2 ANQGSEA. The chain's CDR3 is CSVDIWGSPQHTDTQYF. The CDR3 nucleotides are TGCAGCGTTGACATATGGGGGTCCCCGCAACACACAGATACGCAGTATTTT.

The V call is TRBV7-9, the J call TRBJ2-1; 10 positions match TRBD2. Trimming at V came to 7 bases and at J to 7 bases, leaving 7 bases not matched to a gene. Germline-derived CDR1 and CDR2 are SEHNR and FQNEAQ (reference sequence). This CDR3 has 14 amino acids. CDR3 in amino acids: CASNNPGLANEQFF. The CDR3, as DNA: TGTGCCAGCAACAATCCGGGACTAGCGAATGAGCAGTTCTTC.

The chain is built from TRBV7-9 and TRBJ2-3; 13 bases match TRBD2. The germline gives CDR1 SEHNR, CDR2 FQNEAQ (reference sequence). CDR3 size: 16 residues. Trimming cost V 0 bases and J 4 bases; bases outside gene matches: 1. CDR3 sequence reads: CASSLAGTSGADTQYF. The CDR3 DNA follows: TGTGCCAGCAGCTTAGCAGGGACTAGCGGGGCAGATACGCAGTATTTT.

J is TRBJ2-3 and V is TRBV7-6, with 8 bases that match TRBD2. This CDR3 is built from 15 residues. With 4 bases clipped from V and 2 bases from J, the junction kept 5 bases outside the gene matches. CDR1 is SGHVS and CDR2 is FNYEAQ in the germline V gene. As DNA, the CDR3 is TGTGCCAGCAGCTATAGCGGGGCCCCCACAGATACGCAGTATTTT. It specifies CASSYSGAPTDTQYF.

This clone came up a few times. The rearrangement links TRBV7-9 to TRBJ2-5; D uncertain. V lost 1 base and J lost 5, with 20 bases in between. CDR3 length equals 17 residues. Germline lookup yields CDR1 SEHNR and CDR2 FQNEAQ (reference sequence). CDR3 amino acids: CASSLDDSRDRSETQYF. CDR3 coding DNA: TGTGCCAGCAGCTTAGATGATAGCCGAGACCGGTCGGAGACCCAGTACTTC.

The V and J genes are TRBV19 and TRBJ2-1, with 11 bases matching TRBD1. This CDR3 is built from 15 residues. The V segment lost 3 bases and the J segment 6 bases; nucleotides outside the gene matches: 4. Germline V gene lookup returns CDR1 LNHDA and CDR2 SQIVND (reference sequence). The CDR3 nucleotides read TGTGCCAGTAGTATCAAGGGGACAGGGGGCAATGAGCAGTTCTTC. Amino acid sequence: CASSIKGTGGNEQFF.

The V call is TRBV2, the J call TRBJ2-7, with 10 bases that match TRBD1. The trim removed 7 bases at V and 4 bases at J, leaving 4 bases unmatched. Germline CDR1 and CDR2: SNHLY and FYNNEI. CDR3 length equals 13 residues. This CDR3 reads CASIRDRGYEQYF. In nucleotides, the CDR3 is TGTGCCAGCATCAGGGACAGGGGTTACGAGCAGTACTTC.

J is TRBJ2-1 and V is TRBV7-2; TRBD2 aligns across 10 bases. Germline V gene lookup returns CDR1 SGHTA and CDR2 FQGNSA. This CDR3 is 17 amino acids long. With V trimmed by 3 bases and J by 0 bases, 5 bases remained unmatched. CDR3 in amino acids: CASSFQRGGSSYNEQFF. The CDR3 DNA follows: TGTGCCAGCAGCTTTCAGCGGGGGGGCAGCTCCTACAATGAGCAGTTCTTC.

J is TRBJ1-1 and V is TRBV15; 10 bases map to TRBD1. The CDR3 has 15 amino acids. The V and J ends lost 3 bases and 4 bases, in that order; junction bases with no gene match: 5. Germline lookup yields CDR1 LNHNV and CDR2 YYDKDF (reference sequence). CDR3 sequence reads: CATSRGQGSLTEAFF. The CDR3 DNA reads as TGTGCCACCAGCAGGGGACAGGGGTCCCTCACTGAAGCTTTCTTT. The entire variable domain, with the rest obtained from reference TRBV15 and TRBJ1-1, is as follows: DAMVIQNPRYQVTQFGKPVTLSCSQTLNHNVMYWYQQKSSQAPKLLFHYYDKDFNNEADTPDNFQSRRPNTSFCFLDIRSPGLGDTAMYLCATSRGQGSLTEAFFGQGTRLTVV.